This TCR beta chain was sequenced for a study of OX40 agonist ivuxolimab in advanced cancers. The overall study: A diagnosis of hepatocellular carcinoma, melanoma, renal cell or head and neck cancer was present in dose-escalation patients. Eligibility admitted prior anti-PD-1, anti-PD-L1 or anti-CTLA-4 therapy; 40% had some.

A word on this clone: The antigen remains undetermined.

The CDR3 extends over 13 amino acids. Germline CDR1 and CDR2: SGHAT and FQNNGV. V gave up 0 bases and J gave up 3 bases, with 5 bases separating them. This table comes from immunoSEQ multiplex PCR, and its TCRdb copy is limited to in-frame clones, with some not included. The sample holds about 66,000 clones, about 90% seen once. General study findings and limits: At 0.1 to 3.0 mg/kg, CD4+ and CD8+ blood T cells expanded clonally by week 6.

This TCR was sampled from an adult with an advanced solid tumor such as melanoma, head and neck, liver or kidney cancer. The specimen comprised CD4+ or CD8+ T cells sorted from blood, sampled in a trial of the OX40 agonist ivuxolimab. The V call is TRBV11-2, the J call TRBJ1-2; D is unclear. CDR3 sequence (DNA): TGTGCCAGCAGCTTAGATGGGCACTATGGCTACACCTTC. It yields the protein CASSLDGHYGYTF.